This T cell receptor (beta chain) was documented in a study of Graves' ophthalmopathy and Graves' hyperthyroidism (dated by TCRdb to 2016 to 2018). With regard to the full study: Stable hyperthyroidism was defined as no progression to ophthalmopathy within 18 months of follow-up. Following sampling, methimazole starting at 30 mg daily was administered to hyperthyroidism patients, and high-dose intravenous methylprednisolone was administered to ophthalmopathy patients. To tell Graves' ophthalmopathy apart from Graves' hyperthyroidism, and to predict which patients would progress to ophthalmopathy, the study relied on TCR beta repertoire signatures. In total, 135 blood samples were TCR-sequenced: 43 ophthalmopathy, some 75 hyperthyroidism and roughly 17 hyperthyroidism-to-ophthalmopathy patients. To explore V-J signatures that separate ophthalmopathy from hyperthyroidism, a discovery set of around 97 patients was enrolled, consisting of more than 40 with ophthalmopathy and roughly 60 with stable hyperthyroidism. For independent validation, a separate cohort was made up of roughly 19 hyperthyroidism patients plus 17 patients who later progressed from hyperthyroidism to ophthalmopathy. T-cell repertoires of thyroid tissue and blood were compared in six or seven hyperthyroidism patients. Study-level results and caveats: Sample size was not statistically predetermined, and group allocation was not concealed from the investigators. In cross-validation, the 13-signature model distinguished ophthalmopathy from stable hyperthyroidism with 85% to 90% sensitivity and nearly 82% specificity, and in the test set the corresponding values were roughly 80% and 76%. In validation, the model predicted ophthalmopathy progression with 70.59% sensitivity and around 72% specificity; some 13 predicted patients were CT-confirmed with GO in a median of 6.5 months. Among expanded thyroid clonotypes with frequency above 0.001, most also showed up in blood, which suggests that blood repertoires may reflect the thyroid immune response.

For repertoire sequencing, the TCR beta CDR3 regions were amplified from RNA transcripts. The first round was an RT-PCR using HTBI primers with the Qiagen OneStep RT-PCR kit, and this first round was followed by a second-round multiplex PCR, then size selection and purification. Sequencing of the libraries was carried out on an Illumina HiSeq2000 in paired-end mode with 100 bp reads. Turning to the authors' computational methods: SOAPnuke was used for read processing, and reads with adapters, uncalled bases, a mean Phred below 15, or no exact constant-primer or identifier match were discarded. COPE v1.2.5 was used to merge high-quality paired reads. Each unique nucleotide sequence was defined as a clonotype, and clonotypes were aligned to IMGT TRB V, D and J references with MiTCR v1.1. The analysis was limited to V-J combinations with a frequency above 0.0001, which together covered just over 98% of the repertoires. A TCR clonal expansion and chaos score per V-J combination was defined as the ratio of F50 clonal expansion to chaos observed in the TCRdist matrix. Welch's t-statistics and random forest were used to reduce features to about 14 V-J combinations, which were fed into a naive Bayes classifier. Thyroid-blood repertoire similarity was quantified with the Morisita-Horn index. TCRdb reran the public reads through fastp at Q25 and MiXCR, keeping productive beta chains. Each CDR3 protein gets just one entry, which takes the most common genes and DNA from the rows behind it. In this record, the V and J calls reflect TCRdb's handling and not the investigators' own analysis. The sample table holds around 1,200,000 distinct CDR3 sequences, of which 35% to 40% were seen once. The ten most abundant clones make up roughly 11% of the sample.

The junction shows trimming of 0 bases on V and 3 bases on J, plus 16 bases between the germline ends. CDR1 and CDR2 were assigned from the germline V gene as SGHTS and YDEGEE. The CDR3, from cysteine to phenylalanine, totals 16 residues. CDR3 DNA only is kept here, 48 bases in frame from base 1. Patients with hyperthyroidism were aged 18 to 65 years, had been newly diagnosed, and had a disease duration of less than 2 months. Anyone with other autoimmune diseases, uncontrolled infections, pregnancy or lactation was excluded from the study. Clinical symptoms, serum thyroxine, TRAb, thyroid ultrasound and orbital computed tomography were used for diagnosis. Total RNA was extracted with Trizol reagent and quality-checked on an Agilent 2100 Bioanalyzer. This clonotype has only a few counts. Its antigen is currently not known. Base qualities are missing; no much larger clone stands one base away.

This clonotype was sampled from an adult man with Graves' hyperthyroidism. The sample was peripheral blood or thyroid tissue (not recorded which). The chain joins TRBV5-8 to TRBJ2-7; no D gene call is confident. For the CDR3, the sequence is CASSLVGGGINYEQYF. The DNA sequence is TGTGCCAGCAGCTTGGTCGGCGGTGGGATTAACTACGAGCAGTACTTC.